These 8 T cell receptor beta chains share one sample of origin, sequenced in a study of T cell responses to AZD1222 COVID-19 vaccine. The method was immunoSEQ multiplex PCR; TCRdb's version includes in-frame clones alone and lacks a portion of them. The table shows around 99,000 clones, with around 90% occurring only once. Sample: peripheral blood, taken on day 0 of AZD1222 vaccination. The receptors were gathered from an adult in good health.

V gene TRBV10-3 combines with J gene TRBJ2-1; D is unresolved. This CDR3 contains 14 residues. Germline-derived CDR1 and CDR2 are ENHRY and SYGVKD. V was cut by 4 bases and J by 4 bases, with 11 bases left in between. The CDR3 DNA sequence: TGTGCCATCAGTGGCTCCCTAGAGTACAATGAGCAGTTCTTC. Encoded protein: CAISGSLEYNEQFF.

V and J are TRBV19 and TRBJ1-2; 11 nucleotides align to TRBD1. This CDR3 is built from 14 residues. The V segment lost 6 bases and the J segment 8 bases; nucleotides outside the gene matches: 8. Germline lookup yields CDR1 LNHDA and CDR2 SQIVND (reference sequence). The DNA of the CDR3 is TGTGCCAGTAGCGCAGGACAGGGGGCCTTGGGCTACACCTTC. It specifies CASSAGQGALGYTF.

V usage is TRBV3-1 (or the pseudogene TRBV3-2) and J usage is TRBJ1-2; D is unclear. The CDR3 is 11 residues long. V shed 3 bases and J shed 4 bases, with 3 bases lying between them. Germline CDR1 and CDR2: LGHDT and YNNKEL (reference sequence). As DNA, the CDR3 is TGTGCCAGCAGCCACTTCTATGGCTACACCTTC. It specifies CASSHFYGYTF.

The CDR3 DNA is TGTGCCAGCAGCGTAGGGACAGGCGTTAATCAGCCCCAGCATTTT. It codes for CASSVGTGVNQPQHF. This sequence joins TRBV9 and TRBJ1-5; 7 bases map to TRBD1. The germline V gene encodes CDR1 SGDLS and CDR2 YYNGEE. The junction had 4 bases not matched to a gene; V was cut back by 0 bases and J by 4 bases. This CDR3 is built from 15 residues.

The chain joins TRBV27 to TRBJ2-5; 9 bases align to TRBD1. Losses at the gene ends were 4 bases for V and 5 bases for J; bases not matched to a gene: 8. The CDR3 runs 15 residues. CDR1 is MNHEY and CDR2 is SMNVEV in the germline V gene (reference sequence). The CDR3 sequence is CASSSPGQGSETQYF. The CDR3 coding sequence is TGTGCCAGCAGTTCCCCCGGACAGGGGTCCGAGACCCAGTACTTC.

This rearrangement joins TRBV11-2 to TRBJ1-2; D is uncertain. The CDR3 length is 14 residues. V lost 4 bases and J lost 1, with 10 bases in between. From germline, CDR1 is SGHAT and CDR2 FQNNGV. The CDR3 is CASSSLRFNYGYTF. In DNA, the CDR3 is TGTGCCAGCAGCTCTTTACGGTTTAACTATGGCTACACCTTC.

The CDR3 region is CASSLSRNEAFF. CDR3 nucleotides: TGTGCCAGCAGTTTATCGAGGAATGAAGCTTTCTTT. This sequence joins TRBV27 and TRBJ1-1; unclear D gene. Trimming cost V 0 bases and J 7 bases, with 6 bases left between them. The length of the CDR3 is 12 residues. Germline CDR1 reads MNHEY; CDR2 reads SMNVEV (reference sequence).

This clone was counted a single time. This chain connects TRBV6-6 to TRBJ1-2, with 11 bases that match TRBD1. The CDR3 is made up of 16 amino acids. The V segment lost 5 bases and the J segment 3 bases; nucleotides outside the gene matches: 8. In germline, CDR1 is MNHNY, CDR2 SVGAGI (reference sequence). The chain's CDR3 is CASSRTRTGGDYGYTF. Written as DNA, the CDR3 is TGTGCCAGCAGTCGAACCAGGACAGGGGGCGACTATGGCTACACCTTC.